This record looks at one T cell receptor beta chain sequence and its context. Its antigen target is currently unknown. Base quality data are lacking; no much larger clone is found one base away. The sample comes from a study of shared clonotypes between healthy human individuals (dated by TCRdb to 2018 to 2021). Regarding the research as a whole: A few men and a couple of women, aged 18 to 49 years, made up the cohort. To increase sequencing depth and limit assay-specific biases, different laboratories used diverse techniques to prepare libraries and sequence TCR repertoires. To estimate repertoire size and how much clonotype sharing occurs between individuals, the study deeply sequenced the blood TCR repertoires of roughly 5 healthy adults. For each donor, three plates each were used for CD4 naive and CD4 memory, two plates were used for CD8 naive, and one plate was used for CD8 memory. Between about 0.85 and 9.5 billion PBMCs per donor were obtained by leukapheresis.

The donors were healthy, HIV-negative adults who had no recently reported acute infections or vaccinations. Every donor was a Caucasian adult living in Nashville, Tennessee, USA. CD4+ T cells were enriched by magnetic negative selection, after which naive cells were positively selected on CD45RA and the negative fraction was taken as the memory subset. After blood collection by leukapheresis, PBMCs were isolated using Ficoll-Histopaque density gradient centrifugation and then cryopreserved in the vapor phase of liquid nitrogen. Analytical flow cytometry was used to check the purity and quantity of every magnetically sorted T cell population. Genomic DNA was isolated from each sorted fraction and quantified by UV absorbance on a Nanodrop 2000c. Using the deep immunoSEQ assay, TCR CDR3 regions were amplified from genomic DNA by multiplex PCR. Genomic DNA extracted from each cell subset was distributed evenly over all wells of several immunoSEQ 96-well plates, and each plate served as one replicate. For sorted subsets, around 200 ng genomic DNA, equal to 30,000 or so T cell genomes, was loaded into each replicate PCR. The purified libraries were quantified using a Qubit 3.0 fluorometer, sized with a Bioanalyzer 2100, and then quantified again using the KAPA Library Quantification kit. Every immunoSEQ 96-well plate was sequenced on a separate single-read 150-cycle Illumina NextSeq 550 flow cell. Concerning the study's data processing: Because the immunoSEQ output included only junctional sequences and no quality scores, the filtering could not be the same as the filtering used for full-length reads. Sequences were annotated with PyIR, a Python wrapper for IgBLAST v1.9, and V/J genes and CDR3 were assigned using IMGT germline references. Any read was removed if the V/J assignment was weak (E-value above 1e-6), the CDR3 was missing, or the read contained stop codons, out-of-frame junctions, or ambiguous translated residues. A V3J clonotype was defined by an identical inferred V gene, J gene, and CDR3 amino acid sequence. The percentage overlap between two repertoires was calculated by dividing the number of shared unique clonotypes by the size of the smaller repertoire. Three approaches were used to assess repertoire richness: RTK rarefaction, the Chao1 estimator, and Recon v2.1 estimates of unobserved clonotypes. For all TCRbeta clonotypes obtained by the gDNA method from several donors, generation probabilities were computed with OLGA. This is the immuneACCESS table as TCRdb keeps it, with only in-frame sequences that have V and J called. A part of the clones is gone; compared with another copy, unresolved V genes explain less than half, and the rest is unexplained. V, J and clone size derive from that table, while D and trimming were established from the DNA sequence. The sample table shows millions of clones, and around 90% are seen once. Jointly, the top ten make up over 0.12% of the sample.

The CDR3 runs 17 amino acids, cysteine and phenylalanine included. Just CDR3 DNA is preserved here, 51 bases in frame from base 1. The junction carries 17 bases between V and J, which are trimmed by 3 bases and 3 bases respectively. CDR1 and CDR2 are read off the germline V gene as LGHNA and YSLEER. Overall results and qualifications from the work: Because the study included only a small number of donors, the genetic and exposure-history diversity represented was limited. Based on pairwise subsampling, the degree of clonotype sharing among donors was expected to be affected by sequencing depth. Sampling was restricted to blood, and TCR repertoires in tissues likely differ from the TCR repertoires found in blood. Naive subsets generally had larger estimated clonotype richness than memory subsets did. Across four donors, around 5% of naive CD4, 3% to 4% of naive CD8, under 2.5% of memory CD4, and around 0.4% of memory CD8 clonotypes were shared. Even with the large sequencing depth, rarefaction of the sorted-subset datasets indicated that sequencing was incomplete. Higher generation probabilities were observed for clonotypes shared by all four sorted-subset donors than for non-shared clonotypes.

Sequencing input: naive CD4+ T cells sorted from blood. In light of the paper, this sample's cell subset or site label describes: CD45RA+ positively selected. The chain links TRBV4-3 with TRBJ2-2, and perhaps TRBD1 as D gene, on 6 matching bases. The TCR comes from a man between 18 and 29 years old in good health. Read as DNA, the sequence is TGCGCCAGCAGCCAGGACGCAGGGGCATCGTACACCGGGGAGCTGTTTTTT. The encoded protein is CASSQDAGASYTGELFF.